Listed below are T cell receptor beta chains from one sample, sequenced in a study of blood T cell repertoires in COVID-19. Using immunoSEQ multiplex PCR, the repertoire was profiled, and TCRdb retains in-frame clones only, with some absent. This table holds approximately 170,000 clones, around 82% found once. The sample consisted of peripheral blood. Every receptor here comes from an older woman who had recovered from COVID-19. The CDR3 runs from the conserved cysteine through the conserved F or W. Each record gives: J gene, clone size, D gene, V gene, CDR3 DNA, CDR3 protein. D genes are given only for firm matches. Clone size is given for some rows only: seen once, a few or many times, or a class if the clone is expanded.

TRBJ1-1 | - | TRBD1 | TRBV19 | TGTGCCAGTAGTACGTCAACCGGGACAGGAAACACTGAAGCTTTCTTT | CASSTSTGTGNTEAFF
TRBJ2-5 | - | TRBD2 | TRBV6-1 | TGTGCCAGCAGTGAAGCGCGGGGGATGGGGGAGACCCAGTACTTC | CASSEARGMGETQYF
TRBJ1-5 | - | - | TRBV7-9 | TGTGCCAGCAGCTCGGACAGACCCTATAGCAATCAGCCCCAGCATTTT | CASSSDRPYSNQPQHF
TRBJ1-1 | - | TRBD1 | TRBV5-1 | TGCGCCAGCAGCCCCCAGGGGGGCACTGAAGCTTTCTTT | CASSPQGGTEAFF
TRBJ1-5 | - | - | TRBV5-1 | TGCGCCAGCAGCTTGACCGGACAGATTAATCAGCCCCAGCATTTT | CASSLTGQINQPQHF
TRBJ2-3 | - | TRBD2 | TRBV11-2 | TGTGCCAGCAGCTTGGGGGGTCTAGCGGGGAGTGTCAGCACAGATACGCAGTATTTT | CASSLGGLAGSVSTDTQYF
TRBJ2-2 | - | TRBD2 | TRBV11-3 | TGTGCCAGCAGCTTGGACCTAGCGGGGGCGGGCACCGGGGAGCTGTTTTTT | CASSLDLAGAGTGELFF
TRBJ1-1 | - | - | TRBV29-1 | TGCAGCGTTGAACGGGGGGTTGATACTGAAGCTTTCTTT | CSVERGVDTEAFF
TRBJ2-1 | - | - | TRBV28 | TGTGCCAGCAGTTCCGGGACTTATAATGAGCAGTTCTTC | CASSSGTYNEQFF
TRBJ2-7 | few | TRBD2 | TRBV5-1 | TGCGCCAGCAGCCCCGAACTTTCCAAGCGGGGGTACGAGCAGTACTTC | CASSPELSKRGYEQYF
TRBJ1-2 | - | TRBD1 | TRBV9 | TGTGCCAGCAGCCGGACAGGGGGGAATGGCTACACCTTC | CASSRTGGNGYTF
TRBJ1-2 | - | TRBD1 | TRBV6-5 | TGTGCCAGCAGTTACCGACAGGGGTATAAGGGTGGCTACACCTTC | CASSYRQGYKGGYTF
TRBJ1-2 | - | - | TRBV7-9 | TGTGCCAGCAGCTTAGAACAGGCTTCTAACTATGGCTACACCTTC | CASSLEQASNYGYTF
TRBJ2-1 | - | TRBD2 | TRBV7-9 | TGTGCCAGCATCCCAGCGGGGGGCCCAGGTGAGCAGTTCTTC | CASIPAGGPGEQFF
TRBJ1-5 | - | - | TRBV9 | TGTGCCAGCAGCGTAGTCGGGGGGGGATCGCTGCAGCCCCAGCATTTT | CASSVVGGGSLQPQHF
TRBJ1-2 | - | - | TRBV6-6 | TGTGCCAGCAGTTCCCCGCTCCCGGGGGTAGGCGGCTACACCTTC | CASSSPLPGVGGYTF
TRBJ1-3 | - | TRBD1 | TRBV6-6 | TGTGCCAGCAGTTACCAGACAGGGGATGGAAACACCATATATTTT | CASSYQTGDGNTIYF
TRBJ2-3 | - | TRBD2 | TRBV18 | TGTGCCAGCTCACCACCTAGCGGGAGGGCCGGGGATACGCAGTATTTT | CASSPPSGRAGDTQYF
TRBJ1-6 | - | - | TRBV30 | TGTGCCTGGAGTGTACGGGTTGGCAATTCACCCCTCCACTTT | CAWSVRVGNSPLHF
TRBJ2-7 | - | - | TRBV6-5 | TGTGCCAGCTCCTGGCAGGCGACCTACGAGCAGTACTTC | CASSWQATYEQYF
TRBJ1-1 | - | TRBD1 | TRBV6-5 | TGTGCCAGCTCCCTGGGACAGGGTTTTCGCACTGAAGCTTTCTTT | CASSLGQGFRTEAFF
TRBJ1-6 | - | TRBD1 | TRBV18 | TGTGCCAGCTCACCACCCGAAGGTGCCCAGGGGGGCTCACCCCTCCACTTT | CASSPPEGAQGGSPLHF